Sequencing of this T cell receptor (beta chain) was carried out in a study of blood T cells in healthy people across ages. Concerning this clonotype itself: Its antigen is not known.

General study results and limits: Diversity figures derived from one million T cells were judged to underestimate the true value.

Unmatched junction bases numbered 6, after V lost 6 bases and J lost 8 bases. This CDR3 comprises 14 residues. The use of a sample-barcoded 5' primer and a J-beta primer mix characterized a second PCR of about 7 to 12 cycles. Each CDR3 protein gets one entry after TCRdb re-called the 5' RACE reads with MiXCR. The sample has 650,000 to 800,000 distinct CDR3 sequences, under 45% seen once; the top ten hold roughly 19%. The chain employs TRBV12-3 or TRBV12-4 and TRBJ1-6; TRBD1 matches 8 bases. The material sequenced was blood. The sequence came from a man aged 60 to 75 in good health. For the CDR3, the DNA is TGTGCCAGCAGCCTACAGGGGGTTTATTCACCCCTCCACTTT. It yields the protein CASSLQGVYSPLHF.